What follows describes a single T cell receptor (beta chain). The antigen is not known. These data originate in a study of CD8+CD57+ T cells in acquired aplastic anemia. The wider study: Sorted cells (CD4+ and CD8+) yielded DNA amounts that averaged approximately 3 ug. General observations from the study: Patients had under 30 CD8+ CDR3 sequences in common with controls (the shared set).

Whoever was chosen for sequencing had shown CD8+CD57+ cell expansion by flow cytometry. None of the patients had been given any therapy when their blood was sampled. This CDR3 is 13 amino acids long. Germline values: CDR1 LNHDA, CDR2 SQIVND (reference sequence). Trimming cost V 7 bases and J 6 bases; bases outside gene matches: 8. Genomic DNA acted as the template from which TCR beta VDJ combination and CDR3 sequence profiling were carried out. MiXCR, run by TCRdb on the reads, gives a single entry per CDR3 protein. This sample has about 160,000 distinct CDR3 sequences, with 40% to 50% found just once.

The chain recombines TRBV19 with TRBJ1-2; 7 bases align to TRBD1. This clonotype originated in a human donor with aplastic anemia. Sequencing was carried out using sorted CD4+, CD8+, or CD8+CD57+ T cells (not recorded which) from PBMCs. The CDR3 DNA sequence: TGTGCCAGTACAGACAGGGCTCGGGATGGCTACACCTTC. It yields the protein CASTDRARDGYTF.